These T cell receptor beta chains were read from a single sample in a study of blood T cells in healthy people across ages. One entry per CDR3 protein results from TCRdb running MiXCR on the 5' RACE reads. In the table there are hundreds of thousands of distinct CDR3 sequences, 20% to 30% of which are singletons. The sample was also linked to a second study, of T cells of mothers and their children.

Sequencing used blood. Source of these receptors: a boy aged 5-17 years in good health. CDR3s include the opening cysteine and the closing phenylalanine or tryptophan. Fields, in order: V gene, CDR3 protein.

v_gene: TRBV9
CDR3aa: CASSGPLDRSGLNTEAFF

v_gene: TRBV7-2
CDR3aa: CASSLVPRQVTQYF

v_gene: TRBV28
CDR3aa: CASSPLSKGNTEAFF

v_gene: TRBV7-9
CDR3aa: CASSSDVGVEKLFF

v_gene: TRBV12-3/TRBV12-4
CDR3aa: CASSPGVGGGQPQHF

v_gene: TRBV29-1
CDR3aa: CSVPGTSGGYNEQFF

v_gene: TRBV20-1
CDR3aa: CSASFSGGTGELFF

v_gene: TRBV19
CDR3aa: CASSHLIRGIYEQYF

v_gene: TRBV21-1
CDR3aa: CASSNPGTRSETQYF

v_gene: TRBV6-1
CDR3aa: CASSVTTLKSETQYF

v_gene: TRBV20-1
CDR3aa: CSASPGQDYGYTF

v_gene: TRBV28
CDR3aa: CASCRVSGANVLTF

v_gene: TRBV20-1
CDR3aa: CSARDSWGMEQFF

v_gene: TRBV28
CDR3aa: CASSPPALQETQYF

v_gene: TRBV29-1
CDR3aa: CSVEEGHPPEQYF

v_gene: TRBV12-3/TRBV12-4
CDR3aa: CASSLSIAGNQPQHF

v_gene: TRBV12-3/TRBV12-4
CDR3aa: CASSLGGGGDQPQHF

v_gene: TRBV5-1
CDR3aa: CASSLDPGWTTNEKLFF

v_gene: TRBV7-3
CDR3aa: CASSFPRDWSEQYF

v_gene: TRBV20-1
CDR3aa: CSARPSATDTQYF

v_gene: TRBV20-1
CDR3aa: CSARLQGRYEQYF

v_gene: TRBV28
CDR3aa: CASPPRTGLNTEAFF